This T cell receptor (beta chain) is from a study of shared clonotypes between healthy human individuals. Across the whole study: CD4 naive and CD4 memory each took three plates per donor, while CD8 naive took two and CD8 memory one.

Study findings and constraints: Apart from blood, nothing was sampled; tissue repertoires likely differ.

The CDR3 has 14 amino acids. V dropped 6 bases and J dropped 4; count of bases not matched to a gene: 4. CDR1 is MNHEY and CDR2 is SMNVEV in the germline V gene (reference sequence). This clone appeared a single time. Its antigen is unidentified. TCRdb keeps only in-frame clones here, not all; method: immunoSEQ multiplex PCR. Here the sample spans 2,100,000 or so clones, approximately 95% being singletons. Sequencing input: naive CD4+ T cells sorted from blood. Subset described: CD45RA+ positively selected. The sequence derives from a man in his late teens or twenties in good health. The V and J genes are TRBV27 and TRBJ2-2; 8 bases agree with TRBD1. The CDR3 DNA follows: TGTGCCAGCAGAGGGACAGGCGTCACCGGGGAGCTGTTTTTT. Its translation is CASRGTGVTGELFF.